The sequence of this T cell receptor (beta chain) was determined in a study of cytomegalovirus exposure and HLA in healthy donors. This CDR3 has 21 residues. V was pared by 4 bases and J by 2 bases, with 22 bases of the junction left unmatched. Germline CDR1 reads MNHEY; CDR2 reads SMNVEV (reference sequence). 13 Jbeta primers and 60 Vbeta primers were used for the PCR. Only in-frame clones appear in the TCRdb table, and some are missing; sequencing was by immunoSEQ multiplex PCR. The table has 150,000 to 200,000 clones, 84% seen once. The clonotype was recovered from a girl aged 2-9 years in good health and CMV-seropositive. The sequencing input was PBMCs. This chain links TRBV27 with TRBJ2-3, with TRBD2 matching over 9 bases. The CDR3 protein is CASSSPYLAGALKRHTDTQYF. DNA for the CDR3: TGTGCCAGCAGTTCACCCTACTTAGCGGGAGCCCTAAAAAGACACACAGATACGCAGTATTTT.